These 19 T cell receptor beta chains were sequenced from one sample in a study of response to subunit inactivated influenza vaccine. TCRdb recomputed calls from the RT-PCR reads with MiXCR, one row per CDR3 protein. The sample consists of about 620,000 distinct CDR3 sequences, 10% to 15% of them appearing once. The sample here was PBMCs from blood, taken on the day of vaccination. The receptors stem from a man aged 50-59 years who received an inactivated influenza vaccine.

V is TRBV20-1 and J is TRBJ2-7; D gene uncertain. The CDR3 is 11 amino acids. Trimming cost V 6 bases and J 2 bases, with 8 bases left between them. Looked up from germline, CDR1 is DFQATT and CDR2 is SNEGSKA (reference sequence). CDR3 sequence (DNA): TGCAGTGCACTCGGCCCCTACGAGCAGTACTTC. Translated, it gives CSALGPYEQYF.

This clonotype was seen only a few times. CDR3 nucleotides: TGCAGCGTCGAACTCGACAGTGTGAGGCAGTTCTTC. This translates into CSVELDSVRQFF. V gene TRBV29-1 combines with J gene TRBJ2-1, with D possibly being TRBD1 (5 bases). Between the trimmed V and J ends, which lost 6 bases and 12 bases, there was a span of 18 bases. This CDR3 is 12 amino acids long. CDR1 is SQVTM and CDR2 is ANQGSEA in the germline V gene.

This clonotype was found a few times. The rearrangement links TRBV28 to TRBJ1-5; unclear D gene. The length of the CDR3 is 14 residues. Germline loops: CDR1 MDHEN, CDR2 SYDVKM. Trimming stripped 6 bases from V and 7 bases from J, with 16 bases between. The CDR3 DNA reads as TGTGCCAGCAGGCCGGGAGGCGCGACCCAGCCCCAGCATTTT. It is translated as CASRPGGATQPQHF.

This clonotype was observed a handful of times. The CDR3 coding sequence is TGTGCCAGCAGGCCGGGAGCGAACTCCTACAATGAGCAGTTCTTC. This sequence encodes CASRPGANSYNEQFF. This rearrangement joins TRBV7-2 to TRBJ2-1; possibly TRBD2 for D (6 bases). CDR3 length: 15 residues. Germline loops: CDR1 SGHTA, CDR2 FQGNSA. V dropped 6 bases and J dropped 0 bases, with 12 bases sitting between them.

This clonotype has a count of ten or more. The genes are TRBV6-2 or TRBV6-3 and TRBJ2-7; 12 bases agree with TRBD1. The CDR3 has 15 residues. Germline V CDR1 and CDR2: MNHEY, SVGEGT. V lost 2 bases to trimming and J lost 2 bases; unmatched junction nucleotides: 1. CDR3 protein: CASSYRDRGPYEQYF. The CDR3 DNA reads TGTGCCAGCAGTTACCGGGACAGGGGGCCCTACGAGCAGTACTTC.

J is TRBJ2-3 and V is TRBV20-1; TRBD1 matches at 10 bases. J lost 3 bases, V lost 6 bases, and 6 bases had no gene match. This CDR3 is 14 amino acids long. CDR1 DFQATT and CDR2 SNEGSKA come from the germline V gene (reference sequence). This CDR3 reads CSAYRDRGTDTQYF. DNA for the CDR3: TGCAGTGCGTACCGGGACAGGGGTACAGATACGCAGTATTTT.

The CDR3 DNA sequence: TGTGCCAGCAGCTTGGACCGAGGTGAAAAACTGTTTTTT. Residues: CASSLDRGEKLFF. The chain recombines TRBV5-5 with TRBJ1-4; D remains ambiguous. The CDR3 totals 13 residues. Germline V gene lookup returns CDR1 SGHKS and CDR2 YYEKEE (reference sequence). V shed 0 bases and J shed 7 bases, with 7 bases lying between them. The variable domain in full, completed from reference TRBV5-5 and TRBJ1-4, reads DAGVTQSPTHLIKTRGQQVTLRCSPISGHKSVSWYQQVLGQGPQFIFQYYEKEERGRGNFPDRFSARQFPNYSSELNVNALLLGDSALYLCASSLDRGEKLFFGSGTQLSVL.

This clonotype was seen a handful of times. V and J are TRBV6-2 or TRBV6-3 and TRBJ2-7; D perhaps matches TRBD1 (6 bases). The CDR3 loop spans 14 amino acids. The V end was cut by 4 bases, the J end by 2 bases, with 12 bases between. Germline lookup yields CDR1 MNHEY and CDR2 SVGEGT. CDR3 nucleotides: TGTGCCAGCAGTTGGCTGGACAGCACCTACGAGCAGTACTTC. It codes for CASSWLDSTYEQYF.

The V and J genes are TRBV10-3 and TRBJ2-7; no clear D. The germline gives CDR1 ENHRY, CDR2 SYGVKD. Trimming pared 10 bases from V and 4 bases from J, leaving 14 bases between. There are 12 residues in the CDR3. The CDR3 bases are TGTGCCACTGGGTTAGAACCTTACGAGCAGTACTTC. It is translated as CATGLEPYEQYF.

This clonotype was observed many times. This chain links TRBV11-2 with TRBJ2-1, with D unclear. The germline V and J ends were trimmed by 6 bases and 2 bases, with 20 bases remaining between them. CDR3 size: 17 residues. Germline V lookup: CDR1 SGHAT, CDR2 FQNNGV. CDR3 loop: CASRDPSGPKPYNEQFF. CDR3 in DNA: TGTGCCAGCAGAGATCCCTCAGGTCCCAAGCCCTACAATGAGCAGTTCTTC.

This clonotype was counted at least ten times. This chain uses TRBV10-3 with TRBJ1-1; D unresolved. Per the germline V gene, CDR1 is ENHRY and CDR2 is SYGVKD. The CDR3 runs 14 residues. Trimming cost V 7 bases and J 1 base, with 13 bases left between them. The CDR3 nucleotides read TGTGCCATCACCGACGCGCCGCCGAACACTGAAGCTTTCTTT. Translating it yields CAITDAPPNTEAFF.

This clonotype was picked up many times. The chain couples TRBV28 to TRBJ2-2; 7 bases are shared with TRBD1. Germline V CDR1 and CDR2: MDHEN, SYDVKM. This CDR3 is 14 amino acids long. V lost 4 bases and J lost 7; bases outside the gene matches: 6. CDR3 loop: CASSSDRVFGELFF. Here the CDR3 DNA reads TGTGCCAGCAGTTCTGACAGGGTTTTCGGGGAGCTGTTTTTT.

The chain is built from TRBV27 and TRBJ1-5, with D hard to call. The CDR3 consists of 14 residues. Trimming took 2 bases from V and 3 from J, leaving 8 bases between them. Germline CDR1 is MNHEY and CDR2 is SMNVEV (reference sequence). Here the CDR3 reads CASSLEGFNQPQHF. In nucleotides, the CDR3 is TGTGCCAGCAGTTTAGAGGGTTTCAATCAGCCCCAGCATTTT.

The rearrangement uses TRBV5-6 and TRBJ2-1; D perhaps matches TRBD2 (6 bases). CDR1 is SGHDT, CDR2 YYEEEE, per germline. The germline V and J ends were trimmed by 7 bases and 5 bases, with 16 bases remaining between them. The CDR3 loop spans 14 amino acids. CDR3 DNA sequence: TGTGCCAGCTGCGGGACTGGCGTTAACAATGAGCAGTTCTTC. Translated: CASCGTGVNNEQFF.

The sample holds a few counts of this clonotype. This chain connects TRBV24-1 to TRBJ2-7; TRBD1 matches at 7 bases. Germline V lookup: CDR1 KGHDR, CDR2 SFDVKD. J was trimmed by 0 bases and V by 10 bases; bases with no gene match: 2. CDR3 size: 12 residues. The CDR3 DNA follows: TGTGCCACAGGGGACAGCTCCTACGAGCAGTACTTC. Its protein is CATGDSSYEQYF.

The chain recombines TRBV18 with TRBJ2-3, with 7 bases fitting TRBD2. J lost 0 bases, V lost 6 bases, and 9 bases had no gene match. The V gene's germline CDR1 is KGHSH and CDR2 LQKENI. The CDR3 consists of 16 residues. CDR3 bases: TGTGCCAGCTCTCGCCAGCGGGGAATTAGCACAGATACGCAGTATTTT. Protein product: CASSRQRGISTDTQYF. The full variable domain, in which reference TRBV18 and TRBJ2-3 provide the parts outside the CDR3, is NAGVMQNPRHLVRRRGQEARLRCSPMKGHSHVYWYRQLPEEGLKFMVYLQKENIIDESGMPKERFSAEFPKEGPSILRIQQVVRGDSAAYFCASSRQRGISTDTQYFGPGTRLTVL.

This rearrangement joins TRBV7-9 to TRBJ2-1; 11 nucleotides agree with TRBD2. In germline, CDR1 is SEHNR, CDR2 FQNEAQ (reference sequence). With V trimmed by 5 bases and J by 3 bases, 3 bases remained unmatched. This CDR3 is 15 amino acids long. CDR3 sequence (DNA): TGTGCCAGCAGCATTAGCGGGGGGGTCTACAATGAGCAGTTCTTC. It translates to CASSISGGVYNEQFF. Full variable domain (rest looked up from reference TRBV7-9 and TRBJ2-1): DTGVSQNPRHKITKRGQNVTFRCDPISEHNRLYWYRQTLGQGPEFLTYFQNEAQLEKSRLLSDRFSAERPKGSFSTLEIQRTEQGDSAMYLCASSISGGVYNEQFFGPGTRLTVL.

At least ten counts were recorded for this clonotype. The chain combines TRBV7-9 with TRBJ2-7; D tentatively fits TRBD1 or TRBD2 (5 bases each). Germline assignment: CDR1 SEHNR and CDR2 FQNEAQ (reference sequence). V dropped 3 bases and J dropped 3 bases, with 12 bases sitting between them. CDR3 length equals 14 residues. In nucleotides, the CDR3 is TGTGCCAGCAGCTTTAAGGGGAGAGACTACGAGCAGTACTTC. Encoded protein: CASSFKGRDYEQYF. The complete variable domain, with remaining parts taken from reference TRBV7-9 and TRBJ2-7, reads DTGVSQNPRHKITKRGQNVTFRCDPISEHNRLYWYRQTLGQGPEFLTYFQNEAQLEKSRLLSDRFSAERPKGSFSTLEIQRTEQGDSAMYLCASSFKGRDYEQYFGPGTRLTVT.

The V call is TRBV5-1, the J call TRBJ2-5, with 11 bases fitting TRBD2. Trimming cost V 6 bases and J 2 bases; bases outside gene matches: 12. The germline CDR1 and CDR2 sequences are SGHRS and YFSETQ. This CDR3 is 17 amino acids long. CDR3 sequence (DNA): TGCGCCAGCAAAGTTAGCGGGGGGGCCGGAGGACAAGAGACCCAGTACTTC. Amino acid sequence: CASKVSGGAGGQETQYF.